Listed here is a single T cell receptor beta chain. The CDR3 runs to 15 residues. Germline CDR1 reads KGHSH; CDR2 reads LQKENI. V was clipped by 3 bases and J by 1 base, with 13 bases between them. The data derive from a study of T cell changes during pregnancy in multiple sclerosis. The repertoire was sequenced with immunoSEQ multiplex PCR; TCRdb's copy has only in-frame clones and lacks some. The sample includes tens of thousands of clones, roughly 86% seen only once; the top ten take under 2%. This TCR was recovered from a female donor with multiple sclerosis, enrolled in a pregnancy study. The rearrangement joins TRBV18 to TRBJ2-7, with D perhaps matching TRBD1 (6 bases). This specimen was peripheral blood, taken in the first trimester of pregnancy. The CDR3 region has the DNA TGTGCCAGCTCACCGTTCCGGGACACGTCCTACGAGCAGTACTTC. Residues: CASSPFRDTSYEQYF. The whole variable domain, remainder taken from reference TRBV18 and TRBJ2-7, is NAGVMQNPRHLVRRRGQEARLRCSPMKGHSHVYWYRQLPEEGLKFMVYLQKENIIDESGMPKERFSAEFPKEGPSILRIQQVVRGDSAAYFCASSPFRDTSYEQYFGPGTRLTVT.